Below, one T cell receptor (beta chain) is given with its context. Sequencing was performed with immunoSEQ multiplex PCR; in TCRdb, only in-frame clones are kept and a portion is missing. The data show over 850,000 clones, with 78% seen just once and 0.5% to 0.6% held by the top ten. This sample was taken from a study of shared clonotypes between healthy human individuals. Trimming pared 7 bases from V and 5 bases from J, leaving 15 bases between. The germline V gene has CDR1 MDHEN and CDR2 SYDVKM. This CDR3 has 14 residues. This TCR derives from a man between 18 and 35 years old in good health. Some clones in this sample may be carry-over from other donors' samples. Material for sequencing was memory CD4+ T cells from PBMCs. The subset denotes: CD45RA-negative fraction. The chain uses TRBV28 and TRBJ1-3; weak D call: TRBD1 (6 bases). The CDR3 here is CASIAGGGRNTIYF. In DNA, the CDR3 is TGTGCCAGCATTGCGGGCGGGGGGCGAAACACCATATATTTT.